This T cell receptor beta chain was retrieved from a study of blood T cell repertoires in COVID-19. Study processing details: It was from reference gene primer amplification that nucleated cell counts were estimated. Using immunoSEQ multiplex PCR, the repertoire was profiled, and TCRdb retains in-frame clones only, with some absent. D and trimming come from the DNA, and the V and J calls and clone size come from that table. The table includes some 200,000 clones, approximately 80% detected once. Germline V gene lookup returns CDR1 SGHKS and CDR2 YYEKEE (reference sequence). CDR3 length equals 16 residues. Trimming removed 0 bases from V and 1 base from J, with 11 bases in between.

The sample comprised peripheral blood. V is TRBV5-5 and J is TRBJ2-1; D gene ambiguous. The TCR was taken from a woman at least 80 years old with COVID-19, enrolled during active disease. In nucleotides, the CDR3 is TGTGCCAGCAGCTTGGAGGCCGGGTGGTCCTACAATGAGCAGTTCTTC. Protein sequence: CASSLEAGWSYNEQFF. The whole variable domain, filled in from reference TRBV5-5 and TRBJ2-1, reads DAGVTQSPTHLIKTRGQQVTLRCSPISGHKSVSWYQQVLGQGPQFIFQYYEKEERGRGNFPDRFSARQFPNYSSELNVNALLLGDSALYLCASSLEAGWSYNEQFFGPGTRLTVL.